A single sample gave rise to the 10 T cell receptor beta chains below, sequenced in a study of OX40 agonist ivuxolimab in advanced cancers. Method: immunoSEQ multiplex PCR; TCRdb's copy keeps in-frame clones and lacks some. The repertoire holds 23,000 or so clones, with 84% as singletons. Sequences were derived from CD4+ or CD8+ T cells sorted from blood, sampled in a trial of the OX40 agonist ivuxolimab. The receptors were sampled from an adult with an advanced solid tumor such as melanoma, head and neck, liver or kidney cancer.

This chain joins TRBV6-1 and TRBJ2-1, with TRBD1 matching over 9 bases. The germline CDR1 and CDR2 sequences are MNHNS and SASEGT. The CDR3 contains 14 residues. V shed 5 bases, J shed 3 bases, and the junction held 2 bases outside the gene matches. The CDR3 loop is CASSRTGVYNEQFF. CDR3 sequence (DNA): TGTGCCAGCAGTAGGACAGGGGTCTACAATGAGCAGTTCTTC.

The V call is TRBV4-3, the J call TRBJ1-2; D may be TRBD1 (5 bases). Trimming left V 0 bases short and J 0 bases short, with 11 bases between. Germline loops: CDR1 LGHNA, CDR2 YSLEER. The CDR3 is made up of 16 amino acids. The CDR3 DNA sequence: TGCGCCAGCAGCCAAGAAGCTCGGGGGGCTAACTATGGCTACACCTTC. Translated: CASSQEARGANYGYTF.

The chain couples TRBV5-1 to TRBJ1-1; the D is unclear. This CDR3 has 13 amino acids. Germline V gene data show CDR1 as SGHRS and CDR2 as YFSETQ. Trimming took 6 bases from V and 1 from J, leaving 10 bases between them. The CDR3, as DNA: TGCGCCAGCAATGACGGACGGAACACTGAAGCTTTCTTT. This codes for CASNDGRNTEAFF.

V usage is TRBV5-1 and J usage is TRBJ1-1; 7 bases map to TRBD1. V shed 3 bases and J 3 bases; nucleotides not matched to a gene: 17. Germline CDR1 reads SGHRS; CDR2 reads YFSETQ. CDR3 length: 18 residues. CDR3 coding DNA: TGCGCCAGCAGCTCAATTCCCAGCATGACAGGGACCCACACTGAAGCTTTCTTT. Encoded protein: CASSSIPSMTGTHTEAFF.

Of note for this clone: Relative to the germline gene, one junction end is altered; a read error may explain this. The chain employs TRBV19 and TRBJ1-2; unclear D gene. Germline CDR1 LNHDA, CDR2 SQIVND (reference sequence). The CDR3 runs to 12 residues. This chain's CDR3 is CASRIPNYGYTF. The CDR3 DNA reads TGTGCCAGTCGTATCCCCAACTATGGCTACACCTTC.

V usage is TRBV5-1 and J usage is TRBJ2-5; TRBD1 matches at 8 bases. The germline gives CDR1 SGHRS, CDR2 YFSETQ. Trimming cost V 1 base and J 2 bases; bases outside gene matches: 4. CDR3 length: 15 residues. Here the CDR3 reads CASSLQGAVQETQYF. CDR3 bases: TGCGCCAGCAGCTTGCAGGGGGCGGTTCAAGAGACCCAGTACTTC.

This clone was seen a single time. The CDR3 here is CASSLGRNTEAFF. CDR3 nucleotides: TGTGCCAGCAGCTTAGGCCGGAACACTGAAGCTTTCTTT. The V call is TRBV7-2, the J call TRBJ1-1; no clear D. Trimming stripped 1 base from V and 1 base from J, with 4 bases between. The germline CDR1 and CDR2 sequences are SGHTA and FQGNSA. This CDR3 region has 13 residues. Full variable domain (rest looked up from reference TRBV7-2 and TRBJ1-1): GAGVSQSPSNKVTEKGKDVELRCDPISGHTALYWYRQSLGQGLEFLIYFQGNSAPDKSGLPSDRFSAERTGGSVSTLTIQRTQQEDSAVYLCASSLGRNTEAFFGQGTRLTVV.

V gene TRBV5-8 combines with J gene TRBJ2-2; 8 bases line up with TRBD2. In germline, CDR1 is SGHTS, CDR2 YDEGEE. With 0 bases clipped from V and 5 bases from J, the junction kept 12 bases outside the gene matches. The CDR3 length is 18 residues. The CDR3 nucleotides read TGTGCCAGCAGCTTGGCCGGGTGGAGCGGGGGATCGACCGGGGAGCTGTTTTTT. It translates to CASSLAGWSGGSTGELFF.

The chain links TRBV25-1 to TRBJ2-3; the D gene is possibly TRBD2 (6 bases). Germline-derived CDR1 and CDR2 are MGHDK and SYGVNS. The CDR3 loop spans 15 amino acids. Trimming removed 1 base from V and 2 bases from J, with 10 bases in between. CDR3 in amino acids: CASSELGGSTDTQYF. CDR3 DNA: TGTGCCAGCAGTGAATTGGGGGGATCCACAGATACGCAGTATTTT.

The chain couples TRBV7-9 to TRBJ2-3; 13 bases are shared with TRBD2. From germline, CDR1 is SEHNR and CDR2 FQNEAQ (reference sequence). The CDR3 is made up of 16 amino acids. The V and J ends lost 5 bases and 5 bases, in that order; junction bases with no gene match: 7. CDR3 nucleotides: TGTGCCAGCAGCCCCGGACTAGCGGGAGCCGTAGATACGCAGTATTTT. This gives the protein CASSPGLAGAVDTQYF.